This is a list of T cell receptor beta chains from one sample in a study of blood T cell repertoires in COVID-19. Profiled with immunoSEQ multiplex PCR; TCRdb holds only in-frame clones, not every one. The profile shows 100,000 to 120,000 clones, about 88% of them singletons. What was sequenced was peripheral blood. These receptors were taken from a woman aged 70-85 years who had recovered from COVID-19. Each CDR3 is given without its conserved first and last residue. Each record gives: CDR3 length, clone size, D gene, J gene, V gene, CDR3 protein. A D gene is named only where the DNA matches it firmly. Clone size appears in some rows only: once, few, many, or a class for an expanded clone.

len: 14; abundance: .; d_gene: .; j_gene: TRBJ2-2; v_gene: TRBV6-2/TRBV6-3; CDR3aa: ASSFFGDGYTGELF
len: 14; abundance: .; d_gene: TRBD2; j_gene: TRBJ2-1; v_gene: TRBV6-2/TRBV6-3; CDR3aa: ASSYSSGGNTREQF
len: 15; abundance: once; d_gene: TRBD2; j_gene: TRBJ2-5; v_gene: TRBV6-2/TRBV6-3; CDR3aa: ASSLLRTSGGEETQY
len: 11; abundance: once; d_gene: .; j_gene: TRBJ2-7; v_gene: TRBV7-2; CDR3aa: ASSFDTGYEQY
len: 14; abundance: .; d_gene: TRBD1; j_gene: TRBJ1-6; v_gene: TRBV13; CDR3aa: ASSLGSGTVNSPLH
len: 12; abundance: .; d_gene: .; j_gene: TRBJ1-2; v_gene: TRBV9; CDR3aa: ASSVGGTSYGYT
len: 13; abundance: .; d_gene: .; j_gene: TRBJ2-4; v_gene: TRBV28; CDR3aa: ATTSGALGKNIQY
len: 11; abundance: .; d_gene: TRBD1; j_gene: TRBJ2-1; v_gene: TRBV5-1; CDR3aa: ASGPGGAYEQF
len: 13; abundance: few; d_gene: .; j_gene: TRBJ2-5; v_gene: TRBV2; CDR3aa: ASILLGTSQETQY
len: 12; abundance: few; d_gene: TRBD1; j_gene: TRBJ1-5; v_gene: TRBV6-5; CDR3aa: ASSPGQGLRPQH
len: 12; abundance: once; d_gene: .; j_gene: TRBJ2-4; v_gene: TRBV10-3; CDR3aa: AISEGLAKNIQY